This is a list of T cell receptor beta chains from one sample in a study of blood T cell repertoires in COVID-19. The table came from immunoSEQ multiplex PCR; TCRdb's copy has only in-frame clones and leaves some out. Of about 210,000 clones detected, 80% to 90% appear once; the ten largest clones hold roughly 10%. Sequencing input: peripheral blood. These receptors were collected from a man in his fifties with active or convalescent COVID-19. Each CDR3 is given with its conserved first and last residue. Each record gives: clone size, V gene, J gene, CDR3 protein. The size field is filled for only some rows; it gives once, few, many or a size class.

size: -; V: TRBV4-3; J: TRBJ2-7; CDR3: CASSQDASDEQYF
size: -; V: TRBV7-9; J: TRBJ1-1; CDR3: CASSPDRRLVNTEAFF
size: -; V: TRBV7-9; J: TRBJ2-7; CDR3: CASSPWTGLSEQYF
size: once; V: TRBV6-2/TRBV6-3; J: TRBJ1-5; CDR3: CASSHAPGTGGSQPQHF
size: -; V: TRBV28; J: TRBJ2-6; CDR3: CASSLSAGHRSGANVLTF
size: -; V: TRBV9; J: TRBJ2-5; CDR3: CASSVATGGQETQYF
size: few; V: TRBV2; J: TRBJ1-2; CDR3: CASSGADRGTPAANYGYTF
size: -; V: TRBV5-1; J: TRBJ2-5; CDR3: CASSLGRGKETQYF
size: -; V: TRBV2; J: TRBJ2-3; CDR3: CASVRTSGGITQYF
size: -; V: TRBV7-3; J: TRBJ2-1; CDR3: CASSFAEDNEQFF
size: -; V: TRBV24-1; J: TRBJ1-4; CDR3: CATRPVGGIVATNEKLFF
size: -; V: TRBV9; J: TRBJ2-1; CDR3: CASSVGGGYNEQFF
size: -; V: TRBV5-1; J: TRBJ2-7; CDR3: CASSALASVVSYEQYF
size: -; V: TRBV28; J: TRBJ2-5; CDR3: CASSLYSLGGRKTQYF
size: few; V: TRBV28; J: TRBJ2-4; CDR3: CASSLFRAGKNIQYF
size: -; V: TRBV28; J: TRBJ2-1; CDR3: CAESPGLAGSEQFF